What follows describes a single T cell receptor beta chain. The antigen is undetermined. The data are from a study of lymphopenia after photon versus proton radiotherapy. Only in-frame clones appear in the TCRdb table, and some are missing; sequencing was by immunoSEQ multiplex PCR. The table shows about 20,000 clones, with about 92% occurring only once. The germline CDR1 and CDR2 sequences are SGHKS and YYEKEE (reference sequence). V was shortened by 2 bases and J by 1 base, with 4 bases between the two germline ends. This CDR3 is built from 13 residues. Findings of the study overall: Only patients who died were analyzed for survival; proton advantage is unproven.

The TCR was taken from a woman aged 35 to 49 with cholangiocarcinoma. This chain joins TRBV5-5 and TRBJ1-5; D unclear. The material sequenced was peripheral blood, taken from a patient treated with photon-based radiotherapy. The DNA for the CDR3 is TGTGCCAGCAGCTTTAGGAGCAATCAGCCCCAGCATTTT. This translates into CASSFRSNQPQHF.